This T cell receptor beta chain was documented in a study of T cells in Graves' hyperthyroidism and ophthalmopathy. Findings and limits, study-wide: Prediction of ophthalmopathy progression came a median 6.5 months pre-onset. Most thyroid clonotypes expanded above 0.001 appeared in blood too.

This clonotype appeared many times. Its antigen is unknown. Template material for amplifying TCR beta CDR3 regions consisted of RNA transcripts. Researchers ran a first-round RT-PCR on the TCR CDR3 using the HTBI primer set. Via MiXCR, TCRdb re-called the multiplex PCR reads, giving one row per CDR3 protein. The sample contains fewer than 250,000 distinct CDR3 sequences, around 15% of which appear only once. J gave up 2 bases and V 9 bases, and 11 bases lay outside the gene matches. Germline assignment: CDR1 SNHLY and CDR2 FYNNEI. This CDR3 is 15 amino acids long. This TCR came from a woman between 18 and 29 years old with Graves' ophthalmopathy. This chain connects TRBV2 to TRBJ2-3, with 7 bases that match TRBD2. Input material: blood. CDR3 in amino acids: CASKKRDYTTDTQYF. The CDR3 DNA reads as TGTGCCAGTAAGAAGCGGGACTACACCACAGATACGCAGTATTTT.